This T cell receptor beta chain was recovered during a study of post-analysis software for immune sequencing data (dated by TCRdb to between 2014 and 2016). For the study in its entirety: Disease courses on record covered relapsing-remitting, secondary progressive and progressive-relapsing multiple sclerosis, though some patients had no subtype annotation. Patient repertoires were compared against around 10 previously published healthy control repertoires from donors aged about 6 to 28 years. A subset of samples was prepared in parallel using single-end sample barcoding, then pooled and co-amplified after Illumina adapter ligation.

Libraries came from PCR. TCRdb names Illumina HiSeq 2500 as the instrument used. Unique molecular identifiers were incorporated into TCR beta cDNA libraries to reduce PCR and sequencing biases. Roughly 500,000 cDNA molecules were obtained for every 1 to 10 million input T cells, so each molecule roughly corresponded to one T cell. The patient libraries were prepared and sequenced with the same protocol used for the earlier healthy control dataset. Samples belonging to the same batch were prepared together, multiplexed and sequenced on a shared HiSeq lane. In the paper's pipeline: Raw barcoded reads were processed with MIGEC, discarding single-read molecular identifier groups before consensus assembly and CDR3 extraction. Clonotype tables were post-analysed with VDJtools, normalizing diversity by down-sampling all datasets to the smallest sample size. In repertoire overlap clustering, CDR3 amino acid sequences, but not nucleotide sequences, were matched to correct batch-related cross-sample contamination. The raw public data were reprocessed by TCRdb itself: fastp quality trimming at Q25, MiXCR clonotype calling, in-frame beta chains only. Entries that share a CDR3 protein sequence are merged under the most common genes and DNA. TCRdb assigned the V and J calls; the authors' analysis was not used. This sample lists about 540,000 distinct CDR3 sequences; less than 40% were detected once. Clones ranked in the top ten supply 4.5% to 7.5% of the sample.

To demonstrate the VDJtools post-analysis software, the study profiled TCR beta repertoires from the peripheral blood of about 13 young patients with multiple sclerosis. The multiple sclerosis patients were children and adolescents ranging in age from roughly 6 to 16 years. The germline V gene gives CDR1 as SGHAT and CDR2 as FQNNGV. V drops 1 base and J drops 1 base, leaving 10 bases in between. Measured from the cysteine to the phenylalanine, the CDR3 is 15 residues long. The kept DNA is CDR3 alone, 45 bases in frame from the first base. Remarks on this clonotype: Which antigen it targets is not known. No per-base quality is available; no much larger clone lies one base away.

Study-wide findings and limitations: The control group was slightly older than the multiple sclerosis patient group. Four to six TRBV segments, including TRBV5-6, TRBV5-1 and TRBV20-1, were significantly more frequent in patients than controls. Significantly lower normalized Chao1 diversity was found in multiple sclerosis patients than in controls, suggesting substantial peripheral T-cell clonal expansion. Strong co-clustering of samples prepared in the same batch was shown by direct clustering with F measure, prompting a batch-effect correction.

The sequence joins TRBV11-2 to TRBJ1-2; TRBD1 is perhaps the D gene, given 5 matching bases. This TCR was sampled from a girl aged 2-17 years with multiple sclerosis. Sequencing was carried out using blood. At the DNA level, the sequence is TGTGCCAGCAGCTTAGCAGGGAAAAATAACTATGGCTACACCTTC. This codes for CASSLAGKNNYGYTF.